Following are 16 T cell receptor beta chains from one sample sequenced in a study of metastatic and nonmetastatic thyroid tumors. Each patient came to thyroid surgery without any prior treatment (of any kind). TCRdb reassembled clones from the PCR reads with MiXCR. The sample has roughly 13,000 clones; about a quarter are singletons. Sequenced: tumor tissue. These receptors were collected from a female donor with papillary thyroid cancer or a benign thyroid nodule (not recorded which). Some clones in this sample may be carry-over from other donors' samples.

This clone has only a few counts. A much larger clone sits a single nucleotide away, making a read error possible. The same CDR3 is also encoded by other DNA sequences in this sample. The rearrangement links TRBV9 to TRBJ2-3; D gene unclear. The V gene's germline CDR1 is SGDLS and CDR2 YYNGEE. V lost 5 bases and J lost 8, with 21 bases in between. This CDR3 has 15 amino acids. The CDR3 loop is CASSRAATDFGTQYF. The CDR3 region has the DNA TGTGCCAGCAGTAGGGCGGCTACCGACTTCGGTACGCAGTATTTT.

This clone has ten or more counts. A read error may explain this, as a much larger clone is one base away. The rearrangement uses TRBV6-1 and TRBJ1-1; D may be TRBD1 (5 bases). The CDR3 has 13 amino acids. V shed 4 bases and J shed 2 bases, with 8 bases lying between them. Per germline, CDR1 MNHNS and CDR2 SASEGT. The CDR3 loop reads CASSVRGNTEAFF. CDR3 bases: TGTGCCAGCAGTGTGCGGGGCAACACTGAAGCTTTCTTT.

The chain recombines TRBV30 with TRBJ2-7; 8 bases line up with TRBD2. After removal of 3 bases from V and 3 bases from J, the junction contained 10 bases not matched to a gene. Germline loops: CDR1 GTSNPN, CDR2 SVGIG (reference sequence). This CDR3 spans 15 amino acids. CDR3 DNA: TGTGCCTGGAGGCTACCGGGACTAGGGATCTACGAGCAGTACTTC. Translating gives CAWRLPGLGIYEQYF.

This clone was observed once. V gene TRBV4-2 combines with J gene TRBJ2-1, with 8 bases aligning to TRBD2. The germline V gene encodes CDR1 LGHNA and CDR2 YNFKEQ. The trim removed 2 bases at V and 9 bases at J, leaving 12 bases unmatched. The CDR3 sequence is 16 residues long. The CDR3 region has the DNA TGTGCCAGCAGCCAACCCACCGCGGGGGGTTATGGTGAGCAGTTCTTC. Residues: CASSQPTAGGYGEQFF.

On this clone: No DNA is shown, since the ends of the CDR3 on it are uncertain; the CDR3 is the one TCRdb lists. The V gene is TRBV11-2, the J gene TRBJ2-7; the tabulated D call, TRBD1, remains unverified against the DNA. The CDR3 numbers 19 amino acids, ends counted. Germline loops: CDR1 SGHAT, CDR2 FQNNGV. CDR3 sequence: CASSFYICSSKRGGAEQYF.

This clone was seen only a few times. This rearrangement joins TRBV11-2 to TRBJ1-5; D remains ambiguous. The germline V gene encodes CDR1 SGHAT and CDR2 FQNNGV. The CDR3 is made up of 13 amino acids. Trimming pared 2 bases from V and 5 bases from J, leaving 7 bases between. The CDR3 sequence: CASSLQPDQPQHF. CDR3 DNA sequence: TGTGCCAGCAGCTTACAGCCTGATCAGCCCCAGCATTTT.

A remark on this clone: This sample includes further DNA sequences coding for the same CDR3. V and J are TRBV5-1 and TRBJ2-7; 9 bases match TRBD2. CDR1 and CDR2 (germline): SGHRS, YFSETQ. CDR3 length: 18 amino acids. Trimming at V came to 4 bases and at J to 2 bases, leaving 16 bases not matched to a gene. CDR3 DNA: TGCGCCAGCAGCCTACGGGGTGGGGGAGCGGGAGGTACCTACGAGCAGTACTTC. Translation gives CASSLRGGGAGGTYEQYF.

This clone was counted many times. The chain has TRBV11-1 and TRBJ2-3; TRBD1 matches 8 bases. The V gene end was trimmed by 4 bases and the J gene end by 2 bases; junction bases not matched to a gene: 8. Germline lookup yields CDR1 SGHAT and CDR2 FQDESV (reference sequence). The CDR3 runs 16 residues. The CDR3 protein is CASSSRQGKNTDTQYF. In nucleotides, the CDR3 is TGTGCCAGCAGCTCCCGACAGGGGAAAAACACAGATACGCAGTATTTT.

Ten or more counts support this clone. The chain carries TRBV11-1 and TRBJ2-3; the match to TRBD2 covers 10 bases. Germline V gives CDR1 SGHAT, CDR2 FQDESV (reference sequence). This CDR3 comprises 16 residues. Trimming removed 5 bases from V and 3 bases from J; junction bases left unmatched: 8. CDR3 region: CASSLYLAGVTDTQYF. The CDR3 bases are TGTGCCAGCAGCCTGTACCTAGCGGGAGTTACAGATACGCAGTATTTT.

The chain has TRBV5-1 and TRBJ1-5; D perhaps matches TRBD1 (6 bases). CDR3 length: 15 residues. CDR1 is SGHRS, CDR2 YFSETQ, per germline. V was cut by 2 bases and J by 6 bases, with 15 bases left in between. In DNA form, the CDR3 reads TGCGCCAGCAGCTTTAGTGGGGGCTTAGGTCAGCCCCAGCATTTT. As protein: CASSFSGGLGQPQHF.

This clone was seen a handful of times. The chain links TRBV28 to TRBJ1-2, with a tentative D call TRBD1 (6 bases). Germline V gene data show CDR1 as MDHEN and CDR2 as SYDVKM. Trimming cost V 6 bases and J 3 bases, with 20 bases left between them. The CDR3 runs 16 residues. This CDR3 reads CASSPSLGQFHYGYTF. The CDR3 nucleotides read TGTGCCAGCAGCCCCTCTCTCGGACAGTTTCACTATGGCTACACCTTC.

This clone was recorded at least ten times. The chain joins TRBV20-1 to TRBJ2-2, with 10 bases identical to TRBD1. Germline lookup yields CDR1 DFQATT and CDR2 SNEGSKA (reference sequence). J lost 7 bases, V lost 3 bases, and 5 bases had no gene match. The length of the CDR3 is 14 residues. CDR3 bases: TGCAGTGCTAGGGACAGGGGGGGAGTCGGGGAGCTGTTTTTT. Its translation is CSARDRGGVGELFF.

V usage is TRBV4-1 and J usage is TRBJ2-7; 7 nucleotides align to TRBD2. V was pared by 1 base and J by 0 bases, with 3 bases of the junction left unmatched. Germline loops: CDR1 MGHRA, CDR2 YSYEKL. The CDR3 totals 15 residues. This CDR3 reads CASSQGASGSYEQYF. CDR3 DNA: TGCGCCAGCAGCCAAGGCGCTAGCGGCTCCTACGAGCAGTACTTC.

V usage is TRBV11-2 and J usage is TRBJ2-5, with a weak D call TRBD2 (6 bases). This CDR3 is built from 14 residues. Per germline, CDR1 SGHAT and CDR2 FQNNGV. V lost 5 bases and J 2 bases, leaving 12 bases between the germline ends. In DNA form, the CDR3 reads TGTGCCAGCAGCCGAGGGACTGATCAAGAGACCCAGTACTTC. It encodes CASSRGTDQETQYF.

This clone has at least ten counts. The CDR3 sequence is CASSLSVQETQYF. CDR3 nucleotides: TGCGCCAGCAGCTTGTCCGTACAAGAGACCCAGTACTTC. J is TRBJ2-5 and V is TRBV5-1, with no clear D. The CDR3 spans 13 residues. CDR1 SGHRS and CDR2 YFSETQ come from the germline V gene. Trimming stripped 1 base from V and 2 bases from J, with 6 bases between.

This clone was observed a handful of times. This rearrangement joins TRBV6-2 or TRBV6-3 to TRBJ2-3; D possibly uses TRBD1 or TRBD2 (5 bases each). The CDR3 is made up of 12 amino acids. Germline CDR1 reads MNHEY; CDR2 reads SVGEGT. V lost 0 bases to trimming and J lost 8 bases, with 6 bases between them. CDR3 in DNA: TGTGCCAGCAGTTACTCTGGGGGTACGCAGTATTTT. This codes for CASSYSGGTQYF.